Listed here is a single TCR beta chain. No antigen is known for it. Quantitative 5'-RACE with molecular barcodes generated TCR beta libraries. TCRdb recomputed calls from the 5' RACE reads with MiXCR, one row per CDR3 protein. The sample yields under 550,000 distinct CDR3 sequences, 26% seen once. This sample was taken from a study of CD8 T cells in ankylosing spondylitis. J gave up 4 bases and V 5 bases, and 8 bases lay outside the gene matches. Per the germline V gene, CDR1 is SEHNR and CDR2 is FQNEAQ (reference sequence). The CDR3 extends over 15 amino acids. Study outcomes and limitations: Significant enrichment of disease-linked clones was reportedly seen in matched ankylosing spondylitis synovial fluid. What appeared characteristic of ankylosing spondylitis blood was a TCR beta motif of under 10 highly homologous variants. Certain motif variants had earlier been reported in reactive arthritis synovial fluid and blood.

This chain connects TRBV7-9 to TRBJ2-3; TRBD1 matches 8 bases. Sample: blood, either unsorted or a sorted T cell fraction (not recorded which). The TCR comes from a male donor with ankylosing spondylitis. The CDR3 here is CASSPRTGTADTQYF. In nucleotides, the CDR3 is TGTGCCAGCAGCCCAAGGACAGGGACTGCAGATACGCAGTATTTT.